This entry lists 23 T cell receptor beta chains sequenced from one sample in a study of shared clonotypes between healthy human individuals. The repertoire was sequenced with immunoSEQ multiplex PCR; TCRdb's copy has only in-frame clones and lacks some. The table has around 2.3 million clones, around 95% seen once; the top ten hold more than 0.1%. The sequencing input was naive CD4+ T cells sorted from blood. Subset meaning: CD45RA+ positively selected. Receptors were obtained from a man aged 18-30 years in good health.

The J gene is TRBJ1-4, the V gene TRBV10-3; D is undetermined. V lost 4 bases to trimming and J lost 5 bases, with 14 bases between them. Germline V gene sequence: CDR1 ENHRY, CDR2 SYGVKD. The CDR3 spans 15 residues. The CDR3 sequence: CAISASWEGNEKLFF. CDR3 DNA sequence: TGTGCCATCAGTGCATCCTGGGAGGGAAATGAAAAACTGTTTTTT.

The chain employs TRBV5-4 and TRBJ1-2; 10 bases align to TRBD1. This CDR3 region has 14 residues. Germline V gives CDR1 SGHNT, CDR2 YYREEE (reference sequence). The V segment lost 4 bases and the J segment 6 bases; nucleotides outside the gene matches: 6. The CDR3 sequence: CASSRDGQGDGYTF. CDR3 nucleotides: TGTGCCAGCAGCAGAGATGGACAGGGGGATGGCTACACCTTC.

The rearrangement joins TRBV11-2 to TRBJ2-7; D not resolved. CDR3 size: 12 residues. Germline V CDR1 and CDR2: SGHAT, FQNNGV. V dropped 5 bases and J dropped 3 bases, with 8 bases sitting between them. The DNA of the CDR3 is TGTGCCAGCAGCCCCTCCTACTACGAGCAGTACTTC. Translation: CASSPSYYEQYF.

For this clone: The identical CDR3 is also encoded by other nucleotide sequences in the sample. The chain joins TRBV19 to TRBJ2-7; a weak D match, TRBD1 (5 bases). Germline lookup yields CDR1 LNHDA and CDR2 SQIVND (reference sequence). CDR3 length: 13 residues. Trimming cost V 4 bases and J 3 bases, with 10 bases left between them. CDR3 amino acids: CASSTQGSYEQYF. In nucleotides, the CDR3 is TGTGCCAGTAGTACTCAGGGAAGCTACGAGCAGTACTTC.

This clone is a singleton in its sample. The rearrangement uses TRBV18 and TRBJ2-2; 12 bases fit TRBD1. The CDR3 is made up of 16 amino acids. Germline trimming cut 2 bases from V and 7 bases from J; bases unmatched to any gene: 5. The germline gives CDR1 KGHSH, CDR2 LQKENI. The CDR3 region is CASSPTGQGANGELFF. The CDR3 DNA follows: TGTGCCAGCTCACCAACGGGACAGGGGGCAAACGGGGAGCTGTTTTTT. Together with reference TRBV18 and TRBJ2-2, the CDR3 gives the full variable domain: NAGVMQNPRHLVRRRGQEARLRCSPMKGHSHVYWYRQLPEEGLKFMVYLQKENIIDESGMPKERFSAEFPKEGPSILRIQQVVRGDSAAYFCASSPTGQGANGELFFGEGSRLTVL.

V usage is TRBV12-5 and J usage is TRBJ2-1; 11 nucleotides line up with TRBD2. This CDR3 contains 21 residues. V lost 0 bases, J lost 4 bases, and 17 bases stayed unmatched. Looked up from germline, CDR1 is LGHNT and CDR2 is FRNRAP. The CDR3 DNA is TGTGCTAGTGGTTTGGTACTAAGCACGTTAGCGGGGGGGCTTCGTTACAATGAGCAGTTCTTC. Amino acid sequence: CASGLVLSTLAGGLRYNEQFF.

The J gene is TRBJ2-1, the V gene TRBV2; 7 nucleotides align to TRBD1. CDR3 length: 14 amino acids. CDR1 is SNHLY and CDR2 is FYNNEI in the germline V gene. J lost 4 bases, V lost 6 bases, and 6 bases had no gene match. This CDR3 is CASRIDREYNEQFF. The CDR3 nucleotides read TGTGCCAGCAGGATAGACAGGGAGTACAATGAGCAGTTCTTC.

The rearrangement links TRBV29-1 to TRBJ1-1; D gene unclear. Germline-derived CDR1 and CDR2 are SQVTM and ANQGSEA. This CDR3 has 11 amino acids. Deletions cut 4 bases from V and 1 base from J, with 4 bases between. The CDR3 bases are TGCAGCGTTGGTTGGAACACTGAAGCTTTCTTT. It yields the protein CSVGWNTEAFF. The full variable domain, completed using reference TRBV29-1 and TRBJ1-1, is SAVISQKPSRDICQRGTSLTIQCQVDSQVTMMFWYRQQPGQSLTLIATANQGSEATYESGFVIDKFPISRPNLTFSTLTVSNMSPEDSSIYLCSVGWNTEAFFGQGTRLTVV.

This clone was seen just once. Other DNA sequences within the sample encode an identical CDR3. V usage is TRBV29-1 and J usage is TRBJ1-2; D unclear. The V gene lost 3 bases and the J gene lost 8 bases, with 4 bases spanning the gap. Per germline, CDR1 SQVTM and CDR2 ANQGSEA. The CDR3 consists of 9 residues. Written as DNA, the CDR3 is TGCAGCGTTGAGGGGGGCTACACCTTC. It yields the protein CSVEGGYTF.

This rearrangement joins TRBV2 to TRBJ2-6; maybe TRBD1 (5 bases). The CDR3 is made up of 16 amino acids. The germline CDR1 and CDR2 sequences are SNHLY and FYNNEI. Trimming shortened V by 5 bases and J by 5 bases, and 16 bases separated the two germline ends. Written as DNA, the CDR3 is TGTGCCAGCAGTCCCGACAGTCCCCTTAGGGCCAACGTCCTGACTTTC. Amino acids: CASSPDSPLRANVLTF. Filled out from reference TRBV2 and TRBJ2-6, the complete variable domain reads EPEVTQTPSHQVTQMGQEVILRCVPISNHLYFYWYRQILGQKVEFLVSFYNNEISEKSEIFDDQFSVERPDGSNFTLKIRSTKLEDSAMYFCASSPDSPLRANVLTFGAGSRLTVL.

The genes are TRBV16 and TRBJ2-3, with D hard to call. Trimming pared 1 base from V and 2 bases from J, leaving 7 bases between. The CDR3 extends over 14 amino acids. The germline V gene encodes CDR1 KGHSY and CDR2 FQNENV. The CDR3 DNA sequence: TGTGCCAGCAGCCAATACGAGACCACAGATACGCAGTATTTT. Translation gives CASSQYETTDTQYF.

This chain links TRBV11-3 with TRBJ1-3, with TRBD1 as a possible D gene (5 bases). The CDR3 has 17 amino acids. Deletions cut 1 base from V and 4 bases from J, with 17 bases between. Looked up from germline, CDR1 is SGHNT and CDR2 is YENEEA. The CDR3 sequence: CASSLGGTSRAGNTIYF. CDR3 nucleotide sequence: TGTGCCAGCAGCTTAGGAGGGACCTCCCGGGCCGGAAACACCATATATTTT.

The CDR3 nucleotides read TGTGCCAGCAGTATTACAGACCTTGAGTACACCTTC. This sequence encodes CASSITDLEYTF. This rearrangement joins TRBV2 to TRBJ1-2; D unclear. Germline V gene sequence: CDR1 SNHLY, CDR2 FYNNEI. This CDR3 is 12 amino acids long. The V and J ends lost 5 bases and 11 bases respectively, with 15 bases between them.

V usage is TRBV5-4 and J usage is TRBJ2-1, with TRBD2 matching 9 bases. Germline-derived CDR1 and CDR2 are SGHNT and YYREEE (reference sequence). V shed 4 bases and J 3 bases; nucleotides not matched to a gene: 8. The CDR3 has 16 residues. CDR3 region: CASSPLAGSNYNEQFF. The CDR3 DNA is TGTGCCAGCAGCCCGCTAGCGGGGAGTAACTACAATGAGCAGTTCTTC.

The chain recombines TRBV6-5 with TRBJ1-6, with D unresolved. CDR3 length: 16 amino acids. Trimming removed 2 bases at V and 4 bases at J, with 12 bases between. Per the germline V gene, CDR1 is MNHEY and CDR2 is SVGAGI. In nucleotides, the CDR3 is TGTGCCAGCAGTTACGGCGGAACCCATTATAATTCACCCCTCCACTTT. Translation gives CASSYGGTHYNSPLHF.

This clone was detected only once. The chain links TRBV14 to TRBJ2-1, with 9 bases fitting TRBD2. Germline-derived CDR1 and CDR2 are SGHDN and FVKESK. The V gene end was trimmed by 4 bases and the J gene end by 3 bases; junction bases not matched to a gene: 4. CDR3 length: 15 residues. CDR3 coding DNA: TGTGCCAGCAGCCGAAGACTAGCGGTCTACAATGAGCAGTTCTTC. It codes for CASSRRLAVYNEQFF.

The chain couples TRBV5-1 to TRBJ2-3, with D hard to call. Germline CDR1 and CDR2: SGHRS and YFSETQ. Trimming cost V 0 bases and J 1 base, with 12 bases left between them. This CDR3 is 16 amino acids long. CDR3 DNA: TGCGCCAGCAGCTTGGTGGCAGCCTCGGGCACAGATACGCAGTATTTT. Amino acids: CASSLVAASGTDTQYF.

The CDR3 reads CASSFSGSYNEQFF. The CDR3 DNA reads as TGTGCCAGCAGCTTTAGCGGCTCCTACAATGAGCAGTTCTTC. The chain combines TRBV7-8 with TRBJ2-1; weak D call: TRBD2 (6 bases). This CDR3 has 14 residues. Per the germline V gene, CDR1 is SGHVS and CDR2 is FQNEAQ. The V end lost 3 bases, the J end lost 0 bases, and 6 bases lay between the germline ends.

This chain links TRBV5-1 with TRBJ2-5; perhaps TRBD2 as D (5 bases). The germline V and J ends were trimmed by 0 bases and 4 bases, with 10 bases remaining between them. This CDR3 comprises 14 residues. The germline CDR1 and CDR2 sequences are SGHRS and YFSETQ. CDR3 amino acids: CASSLARVPETQYF. DNA of the CDR3: TGCGCCAGCAGCTTGGCGAGGGTTCCAGAGACCCAGTACTTC.

The rearrangement links TRBV13 to TRBJ2-7; a weak D match, TRBD2 (6 bases). Between the trimmed V and J ends, which lost 4 bases and 2 bases, there was a span of 15 bases. CDR3 size: 15 residues. CDR1 and CDR2 from the germline V gene are PRHDT and FYEKMQ (reference sequence). In DNA, the CDR3 is TGTGCCAGCAGCTCCCGACGGGAGCCGGCCTACGAGCAGTACTTC. Its translation: CASSSRREPAYEQYF. The full variable domain, with the rest looked up from reference TRBV13 and TRBJ2-7, is AAGVIQSPRHLIKEKRETATLKCYPIPRHDTVYWYQQGPGQDPQFLISFYEKMQSDKGSIPDRFSAQQFSDYHSELNMSSLELGDSALYFCASSSRREPAYEQYFGPGTRLTVT.

The J gene is TRBJ1-2, the V gene TRBV10-3; TRBD1 agrees at 7 bases. Germline assignment: CDR1 ENHRY and CDR2 SYGVKD. This CDR3 is built from 12 residues. V was clipped by 6 bases and J by 8 bases; unmatched bases: 6. The CDR3 DNA follows: TGTGCCATCAGCCCGACAGGGACCGGCTACACCTTC. It translates to CAISPTGTGYTF.

The genes are TRBV18 and TRBJ2-5, with D possibly TRBD2 on 6 matching bases. Trimming removed 0 bases from V and 5 bases from J, with 13 bases in between. The germline CDR1 and CDR2 sequences are KGHSH and LQKENI. The CDR3 extends over 15 amino acids. The DNA of the CDR3 is TGTGCCAGCTCACCACCCGGGTCTGGGGGGGAGACCCAGTACTTC. Translating gives CASSPPGSGGETQYF.

The chain joins TRBV10-3 to TRBJ1-2, with D maybe TRBD1 (5 bases). The CDR3 covers 15 residues. V shed 0 bases and J shed 6 bases, with 14 bases lying between them. Germline values: CDR1 ENHRY, CDR2 SYGVKD. CDR3 region: CAISESIPRGDGYTF. The DNA for the CDR3 is TGTGCCATCAGTGAGTCGATCCCGCGGGGGGATGGCTACACCTTC.